The 16 T cell receptor beta chains below all came from one sample that was sequenced in a study of T cells expressing NK-cell markers. Using the 5' RACE reads, TCRdb records one entry per CDR3 protein without DNA. The sample data list about 260,000 distinct CDR3 sequences. The sample was blood T cells: a sorted CD56 or NKG2C T cell subset, CD4+ or CD8+ T cells, or bulk PBMC T cells (not recorded which). Receptors originate from a woman between 18 and 70 years old in good health.

J is TRBJ2-1 and V is TRBV30; the TCRdb D gene call, TRBD2, has no DNA to confirm it. This CDR3 is 13 amino acids long. Germline values: CDR1 GTSNPN, CDR2 SVGIG (reference sequence). CDR3 in amino acids: CAWSEASYNEQFF.

The chain combines TRBV12-3 or TRBV12-4 with TRBJ2-2; the TCRdb call, TRBD1, lacks DNA for checking. The CDR3 has 14 residues. The CDR3 spells CASSLVSRDGELFF.

The chain has TRBV7-2 and TRBJ2-7; TCRdb names TRBD2, which stays unverified in the absence of DNA. This CDR3 has 15 amino acids. From germline, CDR1 is SGHTA and CDR2 FQGNSA. The CDR3 region is CASTRDSYPTDEQYF.

The chain recombines TRBV5-1 with TRBJ2-1; as DNA is missing, the TRBD1 call by TCRdb cannot be tested. The germline gives CDR1 SGHRS, CDR2 YFSETQ. CDR3 length: 15 amino acids. CDR3 residues: CASSLGQGKGNEQFF.

The chain has TRBV2 and TRBJ1-5. The CDR3 length is 14 residues. The germline V gene has CDR1 SNHLY and CDR2 FYNNEI. CDR3 sequence: CASRISGNHQPQHF.

The chain has TRBV11-2 and TRBJ1-4; the TCRdb call, TRBD1, lacks DNA for checking. Germline V lookup: CDR1 SGHAT, CDR2 FQNNGV. This CDR3 region has 15 residues. CDR3 amino acids: CASSARQGSFKKLFF.

The chain is built from TRBV7-2 and TRBJ2-1. Germline V gene data show CDR1 as SGHTA and CDR2 as FQGNSA. The CDR3 consists of 13 residues. The CDR3 region is CASSLDAYNEQFF.

The gene calls are TRBV6-2 or TRBV6-3 and TRBJ2-1; TCRdb lists TRBD2, though no DNA is available to test this call. Germline CDR1 MNHEY, CDR2 SVGEGT. The CDR3 has 16 amino acids. The CDR3 is CASSDQRGGAYNEQFF.

The rearrangement joins TRBV7-9 to TRBJ2-3; as DNA is missing, the TRBD1 call by TCRdb cannot be tested. The CDR3 contains 15 residues. The V gene's germline CDR1 is SEHNR and CDR2 FQNEAQ (reference sequence). The CDR3 sequence is CASSPGDSYTDTQYF.

The chain joins TRBV6-2 or TRBV6-3 to TRBJ1-1. CDR3 length: 13 residues. Per germline, CDR1 MNHEY and CDR2 SVGEGT. The CDR3 sequence is CASSPQAYTEAFF.

V is TRBV7-9 and J is TRBJ1-6; TCRdb's D gene call, TRBD1, goes unchecked for lack of DNA. Germline lookup yields CDR1 SEHNR and CDR2 FQNEAQ (reference sequence). The CDR3 length is 14 residues. CDR3 region: CASSWTGENSPLHF.

The chain couples TRBV5-1 to TRBJ2-3; TCRdb lists TRBD1, though no DNA is available to test this call. The CDR3 sequence is 17 residues long. CDR1 SGHRS and CDR2 YFSETQ come from the germline V gene. CDR3 residues: CASSQNRGVRDTDTQYF.

The V gene is TRBV5-6, the J gene TRBJ2-5; TCRdb indicates TRBD1, and absent DNA this call remains unverified. The CDR3 runs 15 residues. Looked up from germline, CDR1 is SGHDT and CDR2 is YYEEEE. The chain's CDR3 is CASSVIGGRGETQYF.

The V call is TRBV7-2, the J call TRBJ2-2; TCRdb names TRBD1, which stays unverified in the absence of DNA. From germline, CDR1 is SGHTA and CDR2 FQGNSA. This CDR3 comprises 16 residues. The CDR3 spells CASSLNYLPGSGELFF.

The chain carries TRBV4-3 and TRBJ1-4; TCRdb selects TRBD1, and the lack of DNA leaves this call unchecked. CDR1 LGHNA and CDR2 YSLEER come from the germline V gene. The CDR3 runs 16 residues. This CDR3 is CASSQSRQGTNEKLFF.

V usage is TRBV5-1 and J usage is TRBJ1-2; lacking DNA, the TRBD1 call made by TCRdb goes unchecked. CDR3 length: 14 amino acids. The germline V gene has CDR1 SGHRS and CDR2 YFSETQ. CDR3 residues: CASSDPGGANGYTF.